Listed below are T cell receptor beta chains from one sample, sequenced in a study of blood T cells in healthy people across ages. TCRdb reprocessed the 5' RACE reads via MiXCR and lists one record per CDR3 protein. The sample contains some 1.5 million distinct CDR3 sequences, 28% of which appear only once. What was sequenced was blood. These receptor sequences come from a woman between 25 and 40 years old in good health. Both conserved end residues are part of each CDR3. A D gene is named only where the DNA matches it firmly. Not all rows give a size; the values are once, few, many and, for expanded clones, a class.

D gene: -
clone size: -
V gene: TRBV24-1
J gene: TRBJ2-1
CDR3 protein: CATEDGTFNEQFF
CDR3 DNA: TGTGCCACCGAGGACGGGACGTTCAATGAGCAGTTCTTC

D gene: TRBD1
clone size: -
V gene: TRBV10-3
J gene: TRBJ2-7
CDR3 protein: CAIGEKTGVVYEQYF
CDR3 DNA: TGTGCCATCGGTGAGAAGACAGGGGTCGTCTACGAGCAGTACTTC

D gene: -
clone size: many
V gene: TRBV20-1
J gene: TRBJ2-7
CDR3 protein: CSARSGDLYEQYF
CDR3 DNA: TGCAGTGCTAGGTCCGGGGACCTCTACGAGCAGTACTTC

D gene: -
clone size: few
V gene: TRBV9
J gene: TRBJ1-4
CDR3 protein: CASSVVAGEKLFF
CDR3 DNA: TGTGCCAGCAGCGTAGTGGCGGGCGAAAAACTGTTTTTT

D gene: -
clone size: -
V gene: TRBV12-3/TRBV12-4
J gene: TRBJ1-2
CDR3 protein: CASSRVDTLYTF
CDR3 DNA: TGTGCCAGCAGCCGAGTAGACACTCTTTACACCTTC

D gene: TRBD1
clone size: -
V gene: TRBV7-3
J gene: TRBJ2-3
CDR3 protein: CASSARTGLTDTQYF
CDR3 DNA: TGTGCCAGCAGCGCACGGACAGGACTCACAGATACGCAGTATTTT

D gene: -
clone size: many
V gene: TRBV4-1
J gene: TRBJ2-5
CDR3 protein: CASSQESGPETQYF
CDR3 DNA: TGCGCCAGCAGCCAAGAAAGTGGACCTGAGACCCAGTACTTC

D gene: -
clone size: -
V gene: TRBV24-1
J gene: TRBJ2-2
CDR3 protein: CATESAGGHHAGELFF
CDR3 DNA: TGTGCCACCGAAAGCGCCGGGGGGCATCACGCCGGGGAGCTGTTTTTT

D gene: TRBD1
clone size: -
V gene: TRBV5-1
J gene: TRBJ1-1
CDR3 protein: CASSSAQTGDTEAFF
CDR3 DNA: TGCGCCAGCAGCTCAGCACAAACAGGGGACACTGAAGCTTTCTTT

D gene: -
clone size: many
V gene: TRBV10-3
J gene: TRBJ2-5
CDR3 protein: CAISEQPGERTETQYF
CDR3 DNA: TGTGCCATCAGTGAGCAACCGGGGGAGCGAACGGAGACCCAGTACTTC